Below are 6 T cell receptor beta chains sequenced from a single sample in a study of a mutant IDH1 vaccine in newly diagnosed glioma. These receptors' antigens are unknown. Documented time point: week 23, last vaccination. Every single dose of the vaccine, 300 ug of mutant IDH1 20-mer peptide, came with topical imiquimod. TCRdb's table, derived via immunoSEQ multiplex PCR, lists solely in-frame clones and lacks some. The table records just over 65,000 clones, approximately 80% of them present only once. The sample here was PBMCs, taken from a glioma patient whose treatment included an IDH1 peptide vaccine. The source is a man aged 18-30 years with glioma.

This chain joins TRBV19 and TRBJ1-1, with 8 bases matching TRBD1. Germline CDR1 is LNHDA and CDR2 is SQIVND (reference sequence). The CDR3 covers 15 residues. Trimming removed 4 bases from V and 1 base from J; junction bases left unmatched: 5. CDR3 sequence: CASSRPGQANTEAFF. DNA for the CDR3: TGTGCCAGTAGTAGACCGGGACAGGCGAACACTGAAGCTTTCTTT.

Only one count was recorded for this clone. V is TRBV7-9 and J is TRBJ2-3; the match to TRBD1 covers 7 bases. Germline V gives CDR1 SEHNR, CDR2 FQNEAQ (reference sequence). The CDR3 extends over 12 amino acids. After removal of 2 bases from V and 9 bases from J, the junction contained 2 bases not matched to a gene. The CDR3 here is CASSLTGVTQYF. CDR3 DNA sequence: TGTGCCAGCAGCTTAACAGGGGTCACGCAGTATTTT.

J is TRBJ2-5 and V is TRBV15; TRBD2 is a possible D gene (7 bases). The CDR3 consists of 14 residues. V lost 5 bases, J lost 2 bases, and 12 bases lay in between. Germline-derived CDR1 and CDR2 are LNHNV and YYDKDF (reference sequence). CDR3 in DNA: TGTGCCACCAGCTACAAGGGGGGGCAAGAGACCCAGTACTTC. This translates into CATSYKGGQETQYF.

The count of this clone is one. V is TRBV9 and J is TRBJ2-4, with D perhaps TRBD2 (5 bases). Germline loops: CDR1 SGDLS, CDR2 YYNGEE. The V and J ends lost 0 bases and 0 bases respectively, with 10 bases between them. The CDR3 runs to 16 residues. The CDR3 loop is CASSVAAGLAKNIQYF. The CDR3, as DNA: TGTGCCAGCAGCGTAGCGGCGGGTCTAGCCAAAAACATTCAGTACTTC.

The chain recombines TRBV19 with TRBJ1-1; unclear D gene. Germline V lookup: CDR1 LNHDA, CDR2 SQIVND (reference sequence). V was shortened by 0 bases and J by 5 bases, with 7 bases between the two germline ends. The CDR3 is 13 residues long. DNA for the CDR3: TGTGCCAGTAGTATAGATTCGCCAACTGAAGCTTTCTTT. Its translation is CASSIDSPTEAFF.

This clone was seen once. The CDR3 DNA sequence: TGTGCCAGCAGTTTTGAAGGACTAGCAGTCACCGGGGAGCTGTTTTTT. The encoded protein is CASSFEGLAVTGELFF. The gene calls are TRBV28 and TRBJ2-2; 8 positions match TRBD2. The germline V gene encodes CDR1 MDHEN and CDR2 SYDVKM. This CDR3 spans 16 amino acids. With V trimmed by 3 bases and J by 4 bases, 7 bases remained unmatched.